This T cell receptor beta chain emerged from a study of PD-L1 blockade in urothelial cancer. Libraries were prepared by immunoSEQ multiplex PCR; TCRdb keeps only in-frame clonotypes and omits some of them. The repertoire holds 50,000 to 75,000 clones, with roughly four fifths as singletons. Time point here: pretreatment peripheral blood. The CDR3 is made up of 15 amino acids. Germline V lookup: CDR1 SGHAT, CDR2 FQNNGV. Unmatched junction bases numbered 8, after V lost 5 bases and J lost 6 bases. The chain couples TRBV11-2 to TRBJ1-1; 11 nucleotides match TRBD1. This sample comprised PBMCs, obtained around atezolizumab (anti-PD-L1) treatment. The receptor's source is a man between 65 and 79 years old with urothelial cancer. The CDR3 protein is CASSRDRGIFAEAFF. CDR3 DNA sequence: TGTGCCAGCAGCAGGGACAGGGGGATTTTTGCTGAAGCTTTCTTT.